This T cell receptor (beta chain) was captured by sequencing in a study of blood T cell repertoires in COVID-19. Study-level background: T cells, B-cell-depleted T cells, or PBMCs supplied cDNA or gDNA.

The CDR3 totals 15 residues. Germline V gene sequence: CDR1 LGHDT, CDR2 YNNKEL (reference sequence). V was cut by 3 bases and J by 4 bases, with 13 bases left in between. The data were produced by immunoSEQ multiplex PCR, yet TCRdb's version contains in-frame clones alone and is incomplete. Here the sample spans about 310,000 clones, about 88% being singletons. Sequenced material: peripheral blood. This receptor was obtained from a man in his 70s with acute or convalescent COVID-19. J is TRBJ2-1 and V is TRBV3-1 (or the pseudogene TRBV3-2); the D gene is possibly TRBD1 (6 bases). CDR3 sequence (DNA): TGTGCCAGCAGCCAGGACAGTTCCCAGTACAATGAGCAGTTCTTC. Its protein product is CASSQDSSQYNEQFF.